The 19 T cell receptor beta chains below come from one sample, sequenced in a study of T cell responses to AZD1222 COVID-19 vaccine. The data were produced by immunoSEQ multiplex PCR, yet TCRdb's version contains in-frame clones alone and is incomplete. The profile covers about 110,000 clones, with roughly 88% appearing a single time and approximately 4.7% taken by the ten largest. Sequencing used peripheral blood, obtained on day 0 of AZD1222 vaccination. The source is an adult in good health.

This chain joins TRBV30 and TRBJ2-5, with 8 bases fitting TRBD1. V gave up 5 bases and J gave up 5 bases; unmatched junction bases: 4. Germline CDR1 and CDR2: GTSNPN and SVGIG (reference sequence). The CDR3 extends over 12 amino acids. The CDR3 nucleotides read TGTGCCTGGGGCAGGGGGCTGGAGACCCAGTACTTC. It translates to CAWGRGLETQYF.

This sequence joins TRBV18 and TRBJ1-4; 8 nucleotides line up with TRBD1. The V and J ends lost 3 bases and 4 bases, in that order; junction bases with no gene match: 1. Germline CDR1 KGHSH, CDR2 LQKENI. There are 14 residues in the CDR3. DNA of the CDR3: TGTGCCAGCTCACCCGGACAGGGTAATGAAAAACTGTTTTTT. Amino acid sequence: CASSPGQGNEKLFF.

The CDR3 loop is CASKRQGNTYEQYF. CDR3 nucleotides: TGTGCCAGCAAGAGGCAGGGGAACACCTACGAGCAGTACTTC. The chain has TRBV6-5 and TRBJ2-7, with D perhaps TRBD1 (6 bases). Germline values: CDR1 MNHEY, CDR2 SVGAGI. V was shortened by 7 bases and J by 2 bases, with 15 bases between the two germline ends. The CDR3 sequence is 14 residues long.

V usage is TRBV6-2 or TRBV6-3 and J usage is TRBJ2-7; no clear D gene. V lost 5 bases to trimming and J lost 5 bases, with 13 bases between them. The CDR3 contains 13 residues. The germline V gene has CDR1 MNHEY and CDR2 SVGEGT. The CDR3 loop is CASSRKVGNEQYF. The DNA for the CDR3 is TGTGCCAGCAGTCGAAAGGTGGGAAACGAGCAGTACTTC.

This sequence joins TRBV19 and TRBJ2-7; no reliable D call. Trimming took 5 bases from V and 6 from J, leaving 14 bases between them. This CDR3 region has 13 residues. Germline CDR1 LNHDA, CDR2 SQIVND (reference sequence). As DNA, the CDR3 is TGTGCCAGTAGTTCCCTGGGCGTAAGCGAGCAGTACTTC. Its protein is CASSSLGVSEQYF.

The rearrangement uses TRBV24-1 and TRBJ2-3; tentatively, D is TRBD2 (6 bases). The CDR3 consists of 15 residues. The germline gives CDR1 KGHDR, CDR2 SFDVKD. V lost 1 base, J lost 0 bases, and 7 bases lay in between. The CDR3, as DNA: TGTGCCACCAGTGATTTCCTAGCGAGCACAGATACGCAGTATTTT. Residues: CATSDFLASTDTQYF.

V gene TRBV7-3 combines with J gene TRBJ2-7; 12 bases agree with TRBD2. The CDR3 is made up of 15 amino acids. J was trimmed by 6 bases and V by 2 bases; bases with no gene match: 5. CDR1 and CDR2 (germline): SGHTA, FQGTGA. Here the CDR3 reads CASSLGLAGSFEQYF. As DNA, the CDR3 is TGTGCCAGCAGCTTAGGACTAGCGGGATCGTTCGAGCAGTACTTC.

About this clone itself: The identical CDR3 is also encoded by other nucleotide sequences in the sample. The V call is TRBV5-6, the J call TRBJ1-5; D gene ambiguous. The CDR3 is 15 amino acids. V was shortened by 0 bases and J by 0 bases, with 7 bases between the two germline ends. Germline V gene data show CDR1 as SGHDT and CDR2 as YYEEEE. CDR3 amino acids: CASSLGGYSNQPQHF. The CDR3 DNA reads TGTGCCAGCAGCTTGGGTGGTTATAGCAATCAGCCCCAGCATTTT. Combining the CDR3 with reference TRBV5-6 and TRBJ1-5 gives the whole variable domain DAGVTQSPTHLIKTRGQQVTLRCSPKSGHDTVSWYQQALGQGPQFIFQYYEEEERQRGNFPDRFSGHQFPNYSSELNVNALLLGDSALYLCASSLGGYSNQPQHFGDGTRLSIL.

The CDR3 nucleotides read TGCGCCAGCAGCCAAGAACCCGGGACTTCATCCTACAATGAGCAGTTCTTC. Protein sequence: CASSQEPGTSSYNEQFF. The V call is TRBV4-1, the J call TRBJ2-1, with D perhaps TRBD2 (6 bases). The V end was cut by 0 bases, the J end by 1 base, with 13 bases between. This CDR3 contains 17 residues. Germline V lookup: CDR1 MGHRA, CDR2 YSYEKL.

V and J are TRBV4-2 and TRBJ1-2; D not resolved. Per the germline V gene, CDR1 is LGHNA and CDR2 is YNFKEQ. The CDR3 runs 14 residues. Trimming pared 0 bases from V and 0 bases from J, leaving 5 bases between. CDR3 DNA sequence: TGTGCCAGCAGCCAAGATGCCGCTAACTATGGCTACACCTTC. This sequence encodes CASSQDAANYGYTF.

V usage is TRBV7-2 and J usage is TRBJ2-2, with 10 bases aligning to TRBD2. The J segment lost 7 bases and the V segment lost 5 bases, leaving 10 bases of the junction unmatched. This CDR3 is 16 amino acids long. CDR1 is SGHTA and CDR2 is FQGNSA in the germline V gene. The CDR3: CASSIRTSGRGGELFF. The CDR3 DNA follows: TGTGCCAGCAGCATTAGGACTAGCGGAAGGGGCGGGGAGCTGTTTTTT.

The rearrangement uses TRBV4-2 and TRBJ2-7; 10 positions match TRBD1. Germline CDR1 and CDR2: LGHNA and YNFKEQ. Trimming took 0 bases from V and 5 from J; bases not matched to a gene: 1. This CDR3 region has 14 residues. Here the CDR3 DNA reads TGTGCCAGCAGCCAAGAGACAGGGGGCGACGAGCAGTACTTC. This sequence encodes CASSQETGGDEQYF.

The CDR3 region is CASSSGGHNSPLHF. CDR3 coding DNA: TGCGCCAGCAGCTCCGGGGGCCATAATTCACCCCTCCACTTT. The rearrangement joins TRBV5-1 to TRBJ1-6, with a possible D match to TRBD1 (6 bases). V lost 3 bases to trimming and J lost 5 bases, with 9 bases between them. This CDR3 spans 14 amino acids. Germline CDR1 reads SGHRS; CDR2 reads YFSETQ. Drawing the rest from reference TRBV5-1 and TRBJ1-6, the complete variable domain is KAGVTQTPRYLIKTRGQQVTLSCSPISGHRSVSWYQQTPGQGLQFLFEYFSETQRNKGNFPGRFSGRQFSNSRSEMNVSTLELGDSALYLCASSSGGHNSPLHFGNGTRLTVT.

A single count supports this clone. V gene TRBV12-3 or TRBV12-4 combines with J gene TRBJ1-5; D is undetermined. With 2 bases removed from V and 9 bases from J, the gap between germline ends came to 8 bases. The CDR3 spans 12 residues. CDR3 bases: TGTGCCAGCAGTTTATTAAGGGCGCCCCAGCATTTT. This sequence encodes CASSLLRAPQHF.

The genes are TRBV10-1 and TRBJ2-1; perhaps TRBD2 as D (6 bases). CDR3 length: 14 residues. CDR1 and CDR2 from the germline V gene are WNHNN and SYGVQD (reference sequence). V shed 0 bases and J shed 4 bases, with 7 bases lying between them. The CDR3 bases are TGCGCCAGCAGTGAGTCCGCGGGATACAATGAGCAGTTCTTC. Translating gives CASSESAGYNEQFF.

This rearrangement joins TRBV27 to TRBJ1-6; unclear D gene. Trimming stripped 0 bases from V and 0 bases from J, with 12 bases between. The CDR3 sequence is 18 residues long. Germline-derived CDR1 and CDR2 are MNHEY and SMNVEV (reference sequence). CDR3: CASSLSIGYSSYNSPLHF. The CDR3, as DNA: TGTGCCAGCAGTTTATCAATAGGGTACAGCTCCTATAATTCACCCCTCCACTTT.

The CDR3 spells CASSVSLASYEQYF. In DNA, the CDR3 is TGTGCCAGCAGCGTAAGCCTAGCGAGCTACGAGCAGTACTTC. V and J are TRBV14 and TRBJ2-7; D possibly corresponds to TRBD2 (6 bases). Trimming stripped 5 bases from V and 3 bases from J, with 14 bases between. This CDR3 spans 14 amino acids. Germline values: CDR1 SGHDN, CDR2 FVKESK.

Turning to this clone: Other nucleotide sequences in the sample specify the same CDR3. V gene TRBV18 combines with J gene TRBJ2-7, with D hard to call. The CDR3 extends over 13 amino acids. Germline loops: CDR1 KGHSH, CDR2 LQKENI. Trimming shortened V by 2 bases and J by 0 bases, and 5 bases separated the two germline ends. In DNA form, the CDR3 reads TGTGCCAGCTCACCAGAAAACTCCTACGAGCAGTACTTC. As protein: CASSPENSYEQYF.

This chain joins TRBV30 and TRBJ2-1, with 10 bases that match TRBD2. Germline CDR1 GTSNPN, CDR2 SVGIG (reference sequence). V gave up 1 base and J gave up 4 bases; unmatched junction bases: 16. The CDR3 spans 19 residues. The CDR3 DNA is TGTGCCTGGAGTGGTTTTGGACTAGCGGAATCCATGCCATACAATGAGCAGTTCTTC. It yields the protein CAWSGFGLAESMPYNEQFF.